Sequencing of this TCR beta chain was carried out in a study of shared clonotypes between healthy human individuals. The repertoire was sequenced with immunoSEQ multiplex PCR; TCRdb's copy has only in-frame clones and lacks some. In the table there are about 480,000 clones, 75% to 85% of which are singletons. Only Caucasian adults living in Nashville, Tennessee served as donors. Germline V gene data show CDR1 as SGHAT and CDR2 as FQNNGV. The CDR3 sequence is 16 residues long. The sample was PBMCs. The source is a woman between 40 and 50 years old in good health. Some clones in this sample may be carry-over from other donors' samples. The rearrangement joins TRBV11-2 to TRBJ2-5; 9 bases are a match to TRBD1. The J call may not be correct, given that the DNA end is closer to TRBJ2-7. The DNA of the CDR3 is TGTGCCAGCAGCCCGGCGTGGGACAGGGTGACCTACGAGCAGTACTTC. Its translation is CASSPAWDRVTYEQYF.